This TCR beta chain is drawn from a study of blood T cell repertoires in COVID-19. Looking at the study overall: COVID-19 samples collected from the United States, Italy and Spain covered acute and convalescent phases. Sources were T cells, B-cell-depleted T cells, or PBMCs; the material itself was cDNA or gDNA.

The germline CDR1 and CDR2 sequences are LNHDA and SQIVND (reference sequence). The V gene lost 1 base and the J gene lost 0 bases, with 6 bases spanning the gap. The CDR3 sequence is 14 residues long. Authors' processing steps: Reference gene primer amplification yielded estimated nucleated cell counts. Some clones are missing from TCRdb's copy, which holds only in-frame ones; the method was immunoSEQ multiplex PCR. That table gives V, J and clone size, and the DNA gave D and trimming. The table shows 210,000 or so clones, with around four fifths occurring only once. V is TRBV19 and J is TRBJ1-1, with D unclear. The receptor was isolated from a man between 45 and 60 years old with active or convalescent COVID-19. The sequenced sample was peripheral blood. The CDR3 loop reads CASSIAPMNTEAFF. For the CDR3, the DNA is TGTGCCAGTAGTATAGCCCCTATGAACACTGAAGCTTTCTTT.